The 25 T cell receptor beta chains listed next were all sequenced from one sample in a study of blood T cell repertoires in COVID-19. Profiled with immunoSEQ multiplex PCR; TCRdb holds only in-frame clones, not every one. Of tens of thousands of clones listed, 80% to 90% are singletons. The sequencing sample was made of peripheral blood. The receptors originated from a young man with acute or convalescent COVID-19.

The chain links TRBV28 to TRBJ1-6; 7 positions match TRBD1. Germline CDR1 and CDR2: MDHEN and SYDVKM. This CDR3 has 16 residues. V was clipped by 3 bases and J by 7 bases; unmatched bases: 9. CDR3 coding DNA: TGTGCCAGCAGTTTTCCTAGGGGACAGATCAATTCACCCCTCCACTTT. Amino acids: CASSFPRGQINSPLHF. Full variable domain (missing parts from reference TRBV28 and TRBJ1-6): DVKVTQSSRYLVKRTGEKVFLECVQDMDHENMFWYRQDPGLGLRLIYFSYDVKMKEKGDIPEGYSVSREKKERFSLILESASTNQTSMYLCASSFPRGQINSPLHFGNGTRLTVT.

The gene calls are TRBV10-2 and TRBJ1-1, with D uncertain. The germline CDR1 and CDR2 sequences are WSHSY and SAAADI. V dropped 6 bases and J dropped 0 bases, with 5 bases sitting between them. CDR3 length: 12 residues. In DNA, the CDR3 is TGCGCCAGCAGAACAATGAACACTGAAGCTTTCTTT. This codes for CASRTMNTEAFF.

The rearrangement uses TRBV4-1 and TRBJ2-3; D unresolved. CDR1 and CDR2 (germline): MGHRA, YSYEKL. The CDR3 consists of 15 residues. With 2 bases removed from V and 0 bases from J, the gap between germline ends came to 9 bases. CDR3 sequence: CASSQLGLSTDTQYF. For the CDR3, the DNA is TGCGCCAGCAGCCAATTGGGCCTAAGCACAGATACGCAGTATTTT.

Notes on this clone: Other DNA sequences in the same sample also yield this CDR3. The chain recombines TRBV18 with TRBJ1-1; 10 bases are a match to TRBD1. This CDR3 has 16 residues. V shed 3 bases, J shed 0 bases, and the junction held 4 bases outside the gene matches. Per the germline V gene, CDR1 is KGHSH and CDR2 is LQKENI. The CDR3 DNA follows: TGTGCCAGCTCACCGGGGACAGGGGTGCTGAACACTGAAGCTTTCTTT. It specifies CASSPGTGVLNTEAFF.

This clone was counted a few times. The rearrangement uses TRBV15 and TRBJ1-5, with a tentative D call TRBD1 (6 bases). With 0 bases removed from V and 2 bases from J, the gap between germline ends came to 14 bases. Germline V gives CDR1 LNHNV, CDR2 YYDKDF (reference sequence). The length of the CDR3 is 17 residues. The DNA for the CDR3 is TGTGCCACCAGCAGAGATCTCCCAGGGGCGGGCAATCAGCCCCAGCATTTT. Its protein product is CATSRDLPGAGNQPQHF.

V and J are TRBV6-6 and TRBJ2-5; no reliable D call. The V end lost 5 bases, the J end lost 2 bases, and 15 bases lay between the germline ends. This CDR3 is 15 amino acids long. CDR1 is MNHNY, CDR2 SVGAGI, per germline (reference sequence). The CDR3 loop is CASSPQNPGQETQYF. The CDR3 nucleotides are TGTGCCAGCAGTCCCCAAAACCCCGGGCAAGAGACCCAGTACTTC.

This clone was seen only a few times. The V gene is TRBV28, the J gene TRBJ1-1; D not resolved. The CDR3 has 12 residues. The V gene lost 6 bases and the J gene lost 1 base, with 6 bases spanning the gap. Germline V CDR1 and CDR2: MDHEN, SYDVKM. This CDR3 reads CASRTGNTEAFF. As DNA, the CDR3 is TGTGCCAGCAGGACGGGGAACACTGAAGCTTTCTTT. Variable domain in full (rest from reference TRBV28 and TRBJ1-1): DVKVTQSSRYLVKRTGEKVFLECVQDMDHENMFWYRQDPGLGLRLIYFSYDVKMKEKGDIPEGYSVSREKKERFSLILESASTNQTSMYLCASRTGNTEAFFGQGTRLTVV.

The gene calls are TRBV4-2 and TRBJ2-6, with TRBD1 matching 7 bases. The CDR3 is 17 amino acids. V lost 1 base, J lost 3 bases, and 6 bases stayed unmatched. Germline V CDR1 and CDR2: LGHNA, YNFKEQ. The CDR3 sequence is CASSQVGGAGGANVLTF. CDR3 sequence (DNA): TGTGCCAGCAGCCAAGTAGGGGGCGCGGGTGGGGCCAACGTCCTGACTTTC.

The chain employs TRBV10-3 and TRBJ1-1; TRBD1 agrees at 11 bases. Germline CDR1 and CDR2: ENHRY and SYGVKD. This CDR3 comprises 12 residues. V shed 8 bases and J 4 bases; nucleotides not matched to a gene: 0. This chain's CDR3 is CAIGTGGTEAFF. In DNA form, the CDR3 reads TGTGCCATCGGGACAGGGGGCACTGAAGCTTTCTTT.

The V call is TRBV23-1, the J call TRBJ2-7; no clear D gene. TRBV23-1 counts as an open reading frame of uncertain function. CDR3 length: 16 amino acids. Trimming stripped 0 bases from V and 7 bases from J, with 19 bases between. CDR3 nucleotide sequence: TGCGCCAGCAGTCAATCTCGACCCGCCCCCCTAGAGGAGCAGTACTTC. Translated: CASSQSRPAPLEEQYF.

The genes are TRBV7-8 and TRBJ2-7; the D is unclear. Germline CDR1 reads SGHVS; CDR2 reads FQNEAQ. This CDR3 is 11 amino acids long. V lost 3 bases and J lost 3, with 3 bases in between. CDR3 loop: CASSFNYEQYF. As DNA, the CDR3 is TGTGCCAGCAGCTTCAACTACGAGCAGTACTTC.

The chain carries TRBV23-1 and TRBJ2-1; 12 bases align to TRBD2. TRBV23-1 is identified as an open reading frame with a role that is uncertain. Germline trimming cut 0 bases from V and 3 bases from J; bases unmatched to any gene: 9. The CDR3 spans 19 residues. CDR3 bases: TGCGCCAGCAGTCAATCGTCCCACCTAGCGGGAGGGTACTACAATGAGCAGTTCTTC. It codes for CASSQSSHLAGGYYNEQFF.

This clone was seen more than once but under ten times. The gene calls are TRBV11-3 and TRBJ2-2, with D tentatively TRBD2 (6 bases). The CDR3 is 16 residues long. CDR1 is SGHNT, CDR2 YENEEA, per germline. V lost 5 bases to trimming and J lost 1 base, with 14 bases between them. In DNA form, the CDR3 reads TGTGCCAGCAGCCCGCGGGACCCCGTGAACACCGGGGAGCTGTTTTTT. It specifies CASSPRDPVNTGELFF.

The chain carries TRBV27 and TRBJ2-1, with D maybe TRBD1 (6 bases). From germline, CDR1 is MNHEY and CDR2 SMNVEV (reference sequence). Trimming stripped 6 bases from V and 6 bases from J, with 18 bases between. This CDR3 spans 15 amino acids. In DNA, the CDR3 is TGTGCCAGCAGAGTAGGACACAGGGAACTCAATGAGCAGTTCTTC. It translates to CASRVGHRELNEQFF.

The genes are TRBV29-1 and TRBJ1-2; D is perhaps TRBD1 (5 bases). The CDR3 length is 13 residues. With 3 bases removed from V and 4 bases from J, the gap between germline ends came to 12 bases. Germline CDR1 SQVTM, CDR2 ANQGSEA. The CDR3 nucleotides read TGCAGCGTTGAGTGGGGCGCGCGCTATGGCTACACCTTC. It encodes CSVEWGARYGYTF.

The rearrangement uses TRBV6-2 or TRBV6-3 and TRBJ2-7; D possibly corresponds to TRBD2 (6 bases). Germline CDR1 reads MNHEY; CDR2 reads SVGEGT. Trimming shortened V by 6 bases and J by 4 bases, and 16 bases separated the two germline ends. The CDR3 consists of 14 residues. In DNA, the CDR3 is TGTGCCAGCAGCTGGGGAGGCTCTTCGTACGAGCAGTACTTC. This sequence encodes CASSWGGSSYEQYF.

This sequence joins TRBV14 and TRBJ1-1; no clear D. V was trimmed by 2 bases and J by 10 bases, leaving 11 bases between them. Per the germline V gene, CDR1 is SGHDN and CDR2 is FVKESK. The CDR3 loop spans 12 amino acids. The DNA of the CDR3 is TGTGCCAGCAGCCAAACATCAATTCTAGCTTTCTTT. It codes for CASSQTSILAFF.

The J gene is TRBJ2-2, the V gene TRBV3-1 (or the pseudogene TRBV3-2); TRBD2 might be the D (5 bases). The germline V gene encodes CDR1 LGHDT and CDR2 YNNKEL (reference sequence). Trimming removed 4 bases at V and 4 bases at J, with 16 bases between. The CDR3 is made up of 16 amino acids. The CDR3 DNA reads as TGTGCCAGCAGCCGATTAGGGAGTGAACGCACCGGGGAGCTGTTTTTT. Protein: CASSRLGSERTGELFF.

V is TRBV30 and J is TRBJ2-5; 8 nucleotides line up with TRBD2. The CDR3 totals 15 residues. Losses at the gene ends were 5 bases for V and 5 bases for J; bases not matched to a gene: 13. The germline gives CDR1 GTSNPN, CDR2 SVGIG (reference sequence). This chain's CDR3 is CAWHSGSRRVETQYF. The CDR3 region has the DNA TGTGCCTGGCACAGCGGGAGTAGACGGGTGGAGACCCAGTACTTC.

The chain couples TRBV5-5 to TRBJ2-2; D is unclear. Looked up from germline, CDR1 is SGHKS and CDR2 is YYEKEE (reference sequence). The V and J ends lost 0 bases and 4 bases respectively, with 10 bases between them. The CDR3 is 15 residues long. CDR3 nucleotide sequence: TGTGCCAGCAGCTTGGCCGTTGGCGGCACCGGGGAGCTGTTTTTT. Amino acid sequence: CASSLAVGGTGELFF.

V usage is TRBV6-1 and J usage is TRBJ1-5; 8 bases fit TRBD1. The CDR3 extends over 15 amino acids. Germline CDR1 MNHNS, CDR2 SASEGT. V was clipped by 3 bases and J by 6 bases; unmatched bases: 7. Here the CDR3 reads CASSEAPGGIQPQHF. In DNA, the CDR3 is TGTGCCAGCAGTGAGGCCCCAGGGGGCATTCAGCCCCAGCATTTT.

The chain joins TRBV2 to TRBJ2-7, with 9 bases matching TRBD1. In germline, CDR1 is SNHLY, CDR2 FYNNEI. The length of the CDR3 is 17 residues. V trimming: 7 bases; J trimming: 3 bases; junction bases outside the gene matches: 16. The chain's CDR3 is CASIQRIGTGTLYEQYF. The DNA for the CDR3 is TGTGCCAGCATCCAACGCATCGGGACAGGGACCCTCTACGAGCAGTACTTC.

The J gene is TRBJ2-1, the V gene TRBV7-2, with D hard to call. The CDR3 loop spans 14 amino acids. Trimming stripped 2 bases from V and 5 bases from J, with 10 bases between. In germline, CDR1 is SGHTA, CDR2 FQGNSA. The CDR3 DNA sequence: TGTGCCAGCAGCTTACTGACTCAAAACAATGAGCAGTTCTTC. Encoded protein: CASSLLTQNNEQFF.

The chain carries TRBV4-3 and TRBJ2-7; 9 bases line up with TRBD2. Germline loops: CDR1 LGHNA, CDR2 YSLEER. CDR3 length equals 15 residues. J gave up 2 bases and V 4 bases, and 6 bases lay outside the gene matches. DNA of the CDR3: TGCGCCAGCAGCCTTGGGACTAGCCAAACCTACGAGCAGTACTTC. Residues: CASSLGTSQTYEQYF.

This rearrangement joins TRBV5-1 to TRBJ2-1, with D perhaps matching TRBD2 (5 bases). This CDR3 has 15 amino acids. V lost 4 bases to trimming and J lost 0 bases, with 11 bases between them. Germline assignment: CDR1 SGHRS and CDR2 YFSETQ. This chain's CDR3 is CASSPDLRSYNEQFF. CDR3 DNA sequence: TGCGCCAGCAGCCCGGACTTACGCTCCTACAATGAGCAGTTCTTC.